Listed here is a single T cell receptor beta chain. Its specificity is unknown. The V gene's germline CDR1 is SGHAT and CDR2 FQNNGV. J lost 1 base, V lost 3 bases, and 17 bases had no gene match. CDR3 size: 19 residues. The sample comes from a study of CD4+ T cells in melanoma. General study findings and limits: CD8+ T cell, macrophage and B cell function reportedly correlated with neoantigen-specific CD4+ T cells. In melanoma, neoantigen-specific CD4+ T cells reportedly differed in differentiation state.

Assay used: immunoSEQ multiplex PCR; TCRdb lists only in-frame clones, some missing. The table records 11,000 or so clones, roughly 69% of them present only once. The gene calls are TRBV11-2 and TRBJ1-1; 7 bases align to TRBD1. The receptor comes from a human donor with melanoma. Input material: cells from a culture (not recorded whether cultured in vitro). CDR3 nucleotides: TGTGCCAGCAGCTTCAAGGGGGTGAGAAATACAGGGGAGAACACTGAAGCTTTCTTT. Its translation is CASSFKGVRNTGENTEAFF.